A single sample gave rise to the 31 T cell receptor beta chains below, sequenced in a study of T cells in localized non-small cell lung cancer. Assay used: immunoSEQ multiplex PCR; TCRdb lists only in-frame clones, some missing. The sample records around 130,000 clones, about 90% being singletons. Sequencing used peripheral blood, obtained before any cancer treatment. The receptors here all came from a female donor older than 55 with stage I lung adenocarcinoma.

This CDR3 reads CASSLAIQETQYF. For the CDR3, the DNA is TGTGCCAGCAGCTTGGCGATTCAAGAGACCCAGTACTTC. The genes are TRBV11-3 and TRBJ2-5; D ambiguous. Germline CDR1 and CDR2: SGHNT and YENEEA. V lost 3 bases, J lost 2 bases, and 7 bases lay in between. CDR3 length: 13 amino acids. Full variable domain (remainder filled in from reference TRBV11-3 and TRBJ2-5): EAGVVQSPRYKIIEKKQPVAFWCNPISGHNTLYWYLQNLGQGPELLIRYENEEAVDDSQLPKDRFSAERLKGVDSTLKIQPAELGDSAVYLCASSLAIQETQYFGPGTRLLVL.

The genes are TRBV6-5 and TRBJ1-1; D remains unclear. Germline V gives CDR1 MNHEY, CDR2 SVGAGI. The CDR3 contains 16 residues. Trimming took 1 base from V and 4 from J, leaving 16 bases between them. The CDR3 nucleotides read TGTGCCAGCAGTTACTTCGGGCCCCAAGAGGGCACTGAAGCTTTCTTT. Its translation is CASSYFGPQEGTEAFF.

The V call is TRBV4-1, the J call TRBJ2-2; D not certain. This CDR3 has 15 residues. V gave up 4 bases and J gave up 4 bases, with 13 bases separating them. Germline V lookup: CDR1 MGHRA, CDR2 YSYEKL. CDR3 bases: TGCGCCAGCAGCCCCTCGTCATCGGGCACCGGGGAGCTGTTTTTT. It translates to CASSPSSSGTGELFF.

A single count supports this clone. This chain connects TRBV28 to TRBJ1-1; 8 bases fit TRBD1. The J segment lost 10 bases and the V segment lost 6 bases, leaving 10 bases of the junction unmatched. Germline V gene sequence: CDR1 MDHEN, CDR2 SYDVKM. The CDR3 extends over 13 amino acids. CDR3 DNA: TGTGCCAGCAGCCGAGGACAGGGCCTGGGAGCTTTCTTT. Its protein product is CASSRGQGLGAFF.

This chain connects TRBV7-9 to TRBJ2-7, with 7 bases identical to TRBD2. The junction had 17 bases not matched to a gene; V was cut back by 5 bases and J by 7 bases. The germline V gene has CDR1 SEHNR and CDR2 FQNEAQ (reference sequence). The CDR3 has 16 amino acids. CDR3 region: CASSTLFSGSVREQYF. The CDR3 DNA reads as TGTGCCAGCAGCACGCTCTTTAGCGGGTCCGTGAGGGAGCAGTACTTC.

The chain uses TRBV28 and TRBJ2-7; D may correspond to TRBD1 or TRBD2 (5 bases each). This CDR3 region has 14 residues. V was trimmed by 6 bases and J by 6 bases, leaving 18 bases between them. Per germline, CDR1 MDHEN and CDR2 SYDVKM. The CDR3 protein is CASSSGTEGVEQYF. Here the CDR3 DNA reads TGTGCCAGCAGCTCCGGGACCGAAGGGGTCGAGCAGTACTTC. The full variable domain, completed using reference TRBV28 and TRBJ2-7, is DVKVTQSSRYLVKRTGEKVFLECVQDMDHENMFWYRQDPGLGLRLIYFSYDVKMKEKGDIPEGYSVSREKKERFSLILESASTNQTSMYLCASSSGTEGVEQYFGPGTRLTVT.

The chain is built from TRBV5-5 and TRBJ1-2; 10 bases line up with TRBD1. V shed 6 bases and J 8 bases; nucleotides not matched to a gene: 7. CDR1 is SGHKS, CDR2 YYEKEE, per germline (reference sequence). This CDR3 contains 13 residues. CDR3 nucleotides: TGTGCCAGCACCACCGGGACAGGGGTCGGCTACACCTTC. Translation gives CASTTGTGVGYTF.

The chain combines TRBV7-9 with TRBJ1-1; 9 bases align to TRBD1. The J segment lost 3 bases and the V segment lost 2 bases, leaving 4 bases of the junction unmatched. Germline-derived CDR1 and CDR2 are SEHNR and FQNEAQ (reference sequence). The CDR3 length is 15 residues. In DNA form, the CDR3 reads TGTGCCAGCAGCTTATGGACAGGGGTTGACACTGAAGCTTTCTTT. Protein sequence: CASSLWTGVDTEAFF.

The chain recombines TRBV7-6 with TRBJ2-5; D is uncertain. Germline CDR1 and CDR2: SGHVS and FNYEAQ. The ends were cut back, 6 bases at V and 3 bases at J, with 17 bases in the middle. The CDR3 length is 15 residues. The CDR3 protein is CASSLNWGGEETQYF. CDR3 sequence (DNA): TGTGCCAGCAGTCTAAACTGGGGTGGGGAAGAGACCCAGTACTTC.

The CDR3 DNA reads TGCGCCAGCAGCTTGCTAGACTCTCGTGGCTACACCTTC. It translates to CASSLLDSRGYTF. This sequence joins TRBV5-1 and TRBJ1-2; no firm D call. This CDR3 has 13 amino acids. The V gene lost 1 base and the J gene lost 7 bases, with 11 bases spanning the gap. Germline V gene lookup returns CDR1 SGHRS and CDR2 YFSETQ.

The chain has TRBV5-3 and TRBJ2-2; a possible D gene is TRBD1 (6 bases). TRBV5-3 is reported as an ORF; its role is uncertain. The CDR3 totals 16 residues. V dropped 4 bases and J dropped 1 base, with 14 bases sitting between them. The CDR3 spells CARSLQQGWNTGELFF. The CDR3 nucleotides are TGTGCCAGAAGCCTACAACAGGGTTGGAACACCGGGGAGCTGTTTTTT.

This clone was found a few times. This chain links TRBV5-1 with TRBJ2-3, with TRBD2 identical over 9 bases. J lost 3 bases, V lost 5 bases, and 4 bases had no gene match. Germline CDR1 and CDR2: SGHRS and YFSETQ. The CDR3 sequence is 14 residues long. The CDR3 region has the DNA TGCGCCAGCAGGATAGCGGGAGCAACAGATACGCAGTATTTT. This translates into CASRIAGATDTQYF.

There are a few counts of this clone. Distinct nucleotide sequences in the sample also encode this CDR3. The V call is TRBV19, the J call TRBJ1-1, with a possible D match to TRBD1 (6 bases). Deletions cut 3 bases from V and 4 bases from J, with 9 bases between. The CDR3 consists of 13 residues. CDR1 and CDR2 (germline): LNHDA, SQIVND (reference sequence). Here the CDR3 reads CASSILRGTEAFF. The CDR3 DNA reads as TGTGCCAGTAGTATTCTCAGGGGCACTGAAGCTTTCTTT.

This clone was seen a single time. This chain links TRBV10-3 with TRBJ1-5; 11 nucleotides line up with TRBD1. Germline V lookup: CDR1 ENHRY, CDR2 SYGVKD. The CDR3 contains 15 residues. V lost 10 bases to trimming and J lost 2 bases; unmatched junction nucleotides: 7. Written as DNA, the CDR3 is TGTGCCACCGGGGACAGGGGGAGAGGCAATCAGCCCCAGCATTTT. Its protein product is CATGDRGRGNQPQHF.

The chain carries TRBV4-1 and TRBJ2-1; 13 bases fit TRBD2. Germline CDR1 is MGHRA and CDR2 is YSYEKL. This CDR3 spans 16 amino acids. J lost 7 bases, V lost 5 bases, and 8 bases had no gene match. The CDR3 coding sequence is TGCGCCAGCAGCGATTACGGGACTAGCGGGGAAAATGAGCAGTTCTTC. It codes for CASSDYGTSGENEQFF.

The chain joins TRBV6-4 to TRBJ1-5, with TRBD1 matching 9 bases. The germline gives CDR1 MRHNA, CDR2 SNTAGT. V was clipped by 6 bases and J by 2 bases; unmatched bases: 17. The CDR3 runs 19 residues. CDR3: CASSEGPGQGVRGNQPQHF. In DNA form, the CDR3 reads TGTGCCAGCAGCGAGGGCCCGGGACAGGGTGTGCGGGGCAATCAGCCCCAGCATTTT.

The rearrangement uses TRBV28 and TRBJ2-3; D is perhaps TRBD2 (6 bases). Germline CDR1 and CDR2: MDHEN and SYDVKM. Trimming pared 5 bases from V and 6 bases from J, leaving 24 bases between. This CDR3 is built from 17 residues. The CDR3 protein is CASSLIELARSGDTQYF. The CDR3 bases are TGTGCCAGCAGTCTAATTGAGCTAGCGCGCTCGGGTGATACGCAGTATTTT.

J is TRBJ1-2 and V is TRBV28; the D gene is possibly TRBD1 (6 bases). Trimming pared 3 bases from V and 4 bases from J, leaving 18 bases between. The CDR3 covers 16 residues. CDR1 MDHEN and CDR2 SYDVKM come from the germline V gene. Here the CDR3 DNA reads TGTGCCAGCAGTTTGTCCGGGGGGCCCCCTGGCTATGGCTACACCTTC. Its translation is CASSLSGGPPGYGYTF.

Only one count was recorded for this clone. This chain uses TRBV9 with TRBJ2-5; 13 nucleotides align to TRBD2. Per the germline V gene, CDR1 is SGDLS and CDR2 is YYNGEE. Trimming removed 7 bases from V and 3 bases from J; junction bases left unmatched: 9. The CDR3 totals 16 residues. CDR3 DNA: TGTGCCAGCTCCCGTGGTGGGACTAGCGGGAAAGAGACCCAGTACTTC. It yields the protein CASSRGGTSGKETQYF.

This rearrangement joins TRBV20-1 to TRBJ2-7; D not certain. Germline V lookup: CDR1 DFQATT, CDR2 SNEGSKA (reference sequence). The CDR3 spans 11 residues. Deletions cut 6 bases from V and 4 bases from J, with 10 bases between. The CDR3 DNA sequence: TGCAGTGCCAGGACCTCTTACGAGCAGTACTTC. Translation: CSARTSYEQYF.

CDR3 DNA sequence: TGTGCCAGCAGTGCTTCCGACAGGGGGCGCGTTTATGGCTACACCTTC. It translates to CASSASDRGRVYGYTF. The chain employs TRBV28 and TRBJ1-2, with 10 positions matching TRBD1. The CDR3 runs 16 residues. The trim removed 5 bases at V and 5 bases at J, leaving 11 bases unmatched. Per the germline V gene, CDR1 is MDHEN and CDR2 is SYDVKM.

The chain couples TRBV5-1 to TRBJ1-1, with D perhaps TRBD1 (6 bases). The CDR3 extends over 17 amino acids. The V gene's germline CDR1 is SGHRS and CDR2 YFSETQ. The V end lost 0 bases, the J end lost 1 base, and 16 bases lay between the germline ends. This CDR3 is CASSLALFQGQNTEAFF. CDR3 nucleotides: TGCGCCAGCAGCTTGGCCCTTTTCCAGGGACAGAACACTGAAGCTTTCTTT.

The table lists this clone with a few counts. J is TRBJ1-5 and V is TRBV19; D is possibly TRBD1 (5 bases). This CDR3 has 16 amino acids. From germline, CDR1 is LNHDA and CDR2 SQIVND (reference sequence). Trimming pared 6 bases from V and 2 bases from J, leaving 17 bases between. This CDR3 is CASRFTVGVGNQPQHF. CDR3 nucleotides: TGTGCCAGTAGATTTACAGTGGGGGTCGGCAATCAGCCCCAGCATTTT.

The V and J genes are TRBV7-9 and TRBJ1-2; D may be TRBD1 (5 bases). This CDR3 region has 10 residues. V was clipped by 10 bases and J by 8 bases, with 11 bases between them. CDR1 is SEHNR and CDR2 is FQNEAQ in the germline V gene (reference sequence). The DNA for the CDR3 is TGTGCCATAGGGGAAATCGGCTACACCTTC. It encodes CAIGEIGYTF.

V and J are TRBV28 and TRBJ1-3; perhaps TRBD1 as D (5 bases). Germline V lookup: CDR1 MDHEN, CDR2 SYDVKM. V lost 5 bases and J 0 bases, leaving 14 bases between the germline ends. The CDR3 is made up of 16 amino acids. Here the CDR3 DNA reads TGTGCCAGCAGTCCATATGGGACTGCCTCTGGAAACACCATATATTTT. It yields the protein CASSPYGTASGNTIYF.

V gene TRBV18 combines with J gene TRBJ2-3, with TRBD2 matching 7 bases. This CDR3 has 15 residues. CDR1 KGHSH and CDR2 LQKENI come from the germline V gene. V shed 2 bases, J shed 0 bases, and the junction held 2 bases outside the gene matches. CDR3 sequence: CASSPYGGSTDTQYF. CDR3 nucleotides: TGTGCCAGCTCACCATACGGGGGGAGCACAGATACGCAGTATTTT.

The chain is built from TRBV5-1 and TRBJ2-7; tentative D call: TRBD1 (5 bases). V lost 6 bases to trimming and J lost 7 bases, with 14 bases between them. CDR3 length equals 12 residues. Per germline, CDR1 SGHRS and CDR2 YFSETQ. The CDR3 coding sequence is TGCGCCAGCACCCCGCCGAAGGGGGAGCAGTACTTC. It codes for CASTPPKGEQYF.

The chain links TRBV6-5 to TRBJ2-7, with 8 bases aligning to TRBD2. V lost 7 bases and J lost 3; bases outside the gene matches: 5. The CDR3 covers 13 residues. Germline V CDR1 and CDR2: MNHEY, SVGAGI. The CDR3 loop reads CASTAGTSYEQYF. DNA for the CDR3: TGTGCCAGCACGGCCGGGACTAGCTACGAGCAGTACTTC.

The rearrangement joins TRBV11-1 to TRBJ2-2; perhaps TRBD1 as D (6 bases). Germline assignment: CDR1 SGHAT and CDR2 FQDESV (reference sequence). This CDR3 has 17 residues. The germline V and J ends were trimmed by 2 bases and 4 bases, with 17 bases remaining between them. The CDR3 here is CASSLIQGGLVTGELFF. The DNA of the CDR3 is TGTGCCAGCAGCTTAATCCAAGGGGGATTGGTCACCGGGGAGCTGTTTTTT.

This clone was recorded a few times. The chain uses TRBV7-2 and TRBJ2-1; 8 positions agree with TRBD1. The CDR3 runs to 14 residues. The V and J ends lost 7 bases and 3 bases, in that order; junction bases with no gene match: 5. Germline CDR1 reads SGHTA; CDR2 reads FQGNSA. The CDR3 loop reads CASNKDRVYNEQFF. Here the CDR3 DNA reads TGTGCCAGCAACAAGGACAGGGTCTACAATGAGCAGTTCTTC.

The J gene is TRBJ2-7, the V gene TRBV14; D gene ambiguous. The CDR3 covers 16 residues. The V gene's germline CDR1 is SGHDN and CDR2 FVKESK. V was pared by 0 bases and J by 4 bases, with 16 bases between. CDR3 in DNA: TGTGCCAGCAGCCAAGAGGCCTACCCTAAACTATACGAGCAGTACTTC. Its protein is CASSQEAYPKLYEQYF.